This TCR beta chain comes out of a study of T cells after yellow fever vaccination (dated 2019 in TCRdb). General notes on the study: Libraries from fractions with low cell numbers were prepared with the SMART-Seq v4 Ultra Low Input RNA kit. To follow T-cell clones before and after both primary and booster YFV17D yellow fever vaccination, bulk TCR alpha and beta repertoires underwent longitudinal sequencing. Two healthy male donors made up the cohort, one aged 18 to 29 years and the other aged 30 to 39 years. Blood was collected at multiple timepoints before and after primary and secondary immunization, and bulk PBMC replicates and cell subsets were isolated. The full study reports these points: Most clones expanded after primary vaccination were re-detected after the booster (around 96% of CD4 and roughly 85% of CD8), suggesting broad memory maintenance. Because abundant contaminating clonotypes from the bulk population could be contained in FACS-sorted repertoires, computational filtering was required. Compared with the primary T-cell response, the secondary T-cell response was faster but weaker, reaching its peak on day 5 rather than on day 15. Because only two donors were included in the study, the extent to which the findings can be generalized is limited. A small share of clonotypes occurred in both CD4 and CD8 compartments, likely arising from convergent recombination.

TCR cDNA was synthesized by 5'RACE template switching, which introduced a universal primer site and unique molecular identifiers. cDNA synthesis was primed from both the TCR alpha and TCR beta constant segments. Library amplification involved two PCR steps, and the second step added sample barcodes and sequencing adapters. Sequencing of libraries was done on Illumina HiSeq 2500 (2x100 bp) or NovaSeq (2x150 bp). The study's own analysis went as follows. MIGEC was used to demultiplex reads and collapse the reads into UMI consensus sequences, and MiXCR was used for V(D)J alignment. Vaccine-responding clonotypes were defined with edgeR using replicate PBMC samples, requiring FDR below 0.01 and a log2 fold change above 5 up to day 15. Each bulk clonotype received a CD4 or CD8 identity based on whether the sequenced CD4 or CD8 repertoire contained that clonotype at higher abundance. TCRdb itself trimmed the public reads at Q25 with fastp, ran MiXCR and retained productive beta chains. Each record represents a unique CDR3 protein, reported with the most common genes and DNA among its rows. For this entry, the V and J calls and clone size follow TCRdb and not the study's own pipeline. In all, the sample holds roughly 110,000 distinct CDR3 sequences, and more than 7.5% of those were seen once. Over 25% of the sample rests with the top ten.

Including the terminal cysteine and phenylalanine, the CDR3 comprises 13 residues. The DNA shown is the 39-base CDR3, in frame from base 1. Taken from the germline V gene, the CDR1 and CDR2 loops are MGHRA and YSYEKL. As to this clonotype: There is no known antigen for this receptor. A much larger clone lies a single base off, so this may be a read error.

This specimen's treatment or condition label, interpreted: live attenuated yellow fever vaccine strain. PBMCs were isolated from peripheral blood using a standard Ficoll-Paque protocol. Dynabeads CD4 and CD8 positive selection kits were used to isolate the CD4 and CD8 T-cell fractions. RNA was extracted with TriZol from bulk PBMCs, CD4 and CD8 fractions, and dextramer-positive and dextramer-negative fractions. The sample consisted of CD8+ T cells sorted from PBMCs, taken 45 days after the yellow fever booster vaccination. The clonotype originates from a man aged 25-45 years who received the YFV17D yellow fever vaccine. Rearrangement joined TRBV4-1 to TRBJ2-2; the D segment might be TRBD1 or TRBD2, since each matches 5 bases. The DNA is TGCGCCAGCAAGGGGTTGTCCACCGGGGAGCTGCTTTTT. It specifies CASKGLSTGELLF.